This T cell receptor (beta chain) was identified in a study of cytomegalovirus exposure and HLA in healthy donors. It was with 60 Vbeta and 13 Jbeta primers that the PCR ran. Sequenced by immunoSEQ multiplex PCR; TCRdb stores in-frame clones only, minus some. Its table lists about 140,000 clones. Worth noting for this clone: The target antigen is unknown.

Study results and caveats: The study carried out a later analysis of TCR beta sequences. It associated some 17,000 of them with specific HLA alleles at a false discovery rate of 0.05. Researchers reported from a later analysis that most CMV-associated TCR beta chains appeared HLA-restricted. In a later analysis, several top co-occurrence clusters appeared linked to parvovirus B19, influenza, CMV and Epstein-Barr virus.

This CDR3 has 13 amino acids. Trimming removed 2 bases from V and 2 bases from J, with 6 bases in between. In germline, CDR1 is SNHLY, CDR2 FYNNEI. This chain links TRBV2 with TRBJ1-1; D is unresolved. The specimen sequenced was PBMCs. The sequence came from a male donor in good health and CMV-seronegative. Written as DNA, the CDR3 is TGTGCCAGCAGTGAAAGAGGTAACACTGAAGCTTTCTTT. Its protein product is CASSERGNTEAFF.